The T cell receptor (beta chain) described here comes from a study of cytomegalovirus exposure and HLA in healthy donors (dated by TCRdb to 2017 to 2019). Looking at the study overall: An earlier analysis of approximately 590 of the donors reported 276 Gb of sequence data and 120 million or so unique TCR beta sequences from about 179 million T cells. An early release covering roughly 640 HLA-typed donors comprised 250 to 350 gigabases of sequencing data and 85 million to 100 million unique TCR sequences. Among the approximately 420 genotyped donors, 81% belonged to the genetic ancestry cluster associated with self-reported Caucasian donors. HLA typing covered class I and class II loci at four-digit resolution. A later genetic analysis used genome-wide SNP genotypes for about 65% of the 666 donors, treating that subset as a discovery cohort. Every repertoire in the discovery cohort had been generated on one and the same sequencing platform. Donor age, sex, ethnicity and CMV serostatus were compiled together with the repertoire data. In a later analysis, previously published TCR beta repertoires from 666 donors were re-analyzed and high-resolution HLA genotyping was added so that TCR occurrence patterns could be studied. Five DR-DQ haplotypes were handled as single units for association and clustering, since linkage in the cohort was strong. The study combined high-throughput TCR immunosequencing, statistical association of individual TCRs with disease status, and machine learning to predict cytomegalovirus infection status. The number of typed donors differed by locus: about 620-640 for A, B, C, DRB1 and DQB1; approximately 540 for DQA1; roughly 600 for DPA1; and approximately 450 for DPB1. An earlier analysis of around 580 of the donors used high-throughput TCR beta sequencing to judge whether each TCR beta V gene segment behaved as functional or pseudogenic. A separate validation cohort of 100 to 150 different subjects was used in addition to the approximately 700-subject first cohort. The study profiled the T cell repertoires of fewer than 850 subjects by immunosequencing and related them to cytomegalovirus serostatus. Across about 380 genotyped donors of the cohort, an average of about 240,000 unique TCR beta nucleotide sequences per donor were sequenced, and approximately 17% of those sequences were non-productive. The later analysis used no new phenotypic data to find candidate immune exposures, relying instead on TCR beta sequences and their occurrence across donors. The aim of the study was to test whether cataloging public T cell receptors could identify signatures of past pathogen exposure. The paper as a whole reports these results and caveats: In a later analysis, TCR association rates were found to vary across HLA loci, with the most associated TCRs seen for DRB1 alleles and the fewest for HLA-C alleles. In vitro tests confirmed that a few of the cytomegalovirus-associated TCR beta chains recognize cytomegalovirus antigens. About 17 rarely observed V segments, including chromosome 9 orphons, were excluded from the earlier analysis of several hundred of the donors because counts were too low. For the cohort, immune exposure information was limited to CMV serostatus. The 87-base-pair reads could not distinguish some IMGT-functional V segments, including TRBV6-2 and TRBV6-3, so those segments were excluded. A later genetic analysis associated a missense DCLRE1C variant with V-gene and J-gene trimming of TCR beta chains, and an independent cohort replicated the association. A further reported finding was that TCR beta sequences accurately predicted the HLA-A and HLA-B alleles for most subjects in the first cohort. A later genetic analysis reported fewer N-insertions in productive TCRs among donors in an Asian-associated ancestry cluster than the roughly 700-donor mean. Broadly in line with IMGT annotations, most TCR beta V segments showed up in productive rearrangements about 90% or about 30% of the time in an earlier analysis of a few hundred of the donors. According to a later analysis, most CMV-associated TCR beta chains appeared to be HLA-restricted, and the HLA associations seemed to be driven largely by CMV exposure. Linkage disequilibrium might explain the correlated functional status among segregating V segments, but an unknown experimental factor could not be ruled out. Several of the top co-occurrence clusters appeared to be linked to parvovirus B19, influenza, CMV and Epstein-Barr virus, according to a later analysis. The authors suggested that the approach could potentially be generalized to other disease states and immunological phenotypes. Cytomegalovirus status was reported to be diagnosed by the classifier with high specificity and sensitivity in both the original and validation cohorts. At a false discovery rate of 0.05, a later analysis linked fewer than 20,000 TCR beta sequences to specific HLA alleles. A group of highly shared sequence variants was considered likely to be a technical artifact of the sequencing pipeline. Presence/absence analyses assumed roughly uniform sequencing depth across donors, an assumption that may not hold. A total of 150 or so TCR beta chains were listed by the study as associated with cytomegalovirus. In a later analysis, HLA-associated TCR beta chains showed more clonal expansion and lower generation probabilities than non-associated chains that were equally common. The cohort was sequenced for TCR beta chains only, and without alpha or paired-chain data the features that could be detected were limited. Most TCR sequences were observed very rarely across donors, whereas some public TCRs were present in many individuals. Because HLA typing was missing for some donors at each locus, association tests included only the typed subset. Strong co-occurrence of HLA alleles, especially DR and DQ, made assigning TCR associations to individual alleles difficult.

Unmatched junction bases come to 4, with V trimmed by 4 bases and J by 4 bases. The CDR3, from cysteine to phenylalanine, totals 14 residues. Of all the DNA, just the CDR3 is kept, 42 bases in frame from base 1. CDR1 and CDR2 are drawn from the germline V gene: SGDLS, YYNGEE. Of note for this clone: This clone's antigen is unknown. No much larger clone is present one base from it, and per-base qualities are unavailable.

The library was generated by the immunoSEQ multiplex PCR assay. A mixture of 60 forward primers for TCR Vbeta segments and 13 reverse primers for TCR Jbeta segments was used in the multiplex PCR. The CDR3 region of rearranged TCR beta genes was amplified from genomic DNA with a multiplex PCR assay. The amplified TCR beta libraries were sequenced on the Illumina HiSeq System as 87-base-pair reads. Under the source paper's analysis protocol: Across the roughly 600 repertoires, a later analysis counted about 81 million unique TCR beta chains, around 10 million of which were shared by at least two donors. To remove PCR and sequencing errors, raw reads were error-corrected and collapsed into unique sequences using a nearest-neighbor algorithm that merged closely related sequences. Alignment of CDR3 sequences to IMGT reference sequences was used to assign V, D and J gene segments. Each retained sequence needed at least a six-nucleotide match to both a V gene segment and a J gene segment. Rearrangements were called productive when the CDR3 lacked stop codons and stayed in frame with V and J; all others were non-productive. CDR3 was defined by IMGT convention, running from the second conserved V-encoded cysteine to the conserved J-encoded phenylalanine. The earlier analysis of 500 to 750 of the donors excluded any sequence lacking an unambiguous match to a single V gene segment. In an earlier analysis of approximately 590 of the donors, a V segment was called functional when productive rearrangements were above 56.7%, and segregating when the standard deviation between donors exceeded 5%. A statistical classification framework was developed to diagnose cytomegalovirus status using the catalog of TCR beta chain sequences. In a later analysis, V and J genes were assigned by comparing TCR nucleotide sequences against IMGT/GENE-DB human TR gene sequences. Using the TCRdist pipeline, a later analysis assigned CDR3 sequences along with most-parsimonious VDJ recombination scenarios. In a later analysis, every TCR beta chain was defined by the combination of its CDR3 amino acid sequence and its V-gene family, and reads without a unique V-gene family were dropped. As a way to deal with suspected cross-contamination and a sequencing artifact, a later analysis dropped 450 to 600 nucleotide sequences that were highly shared and had low generation probability. In a later analysis, a clonal expansion index for each public chain was calculated from normalized within-repertoire ranks of inferred template counts. Generation probabilities in a later analysis came from a VDJ recombination model fitted to out-of-frame rearrangements, and those results were checked against IGoR. In a later analysis, hypergeometric tests were used to score TCR-TCR, TCR-HLA and TCR-CMV co-occurrence, with a repertoire-size bias correction applied to TCR pairs. False discovery rates were estimated in a later analysis by permuting HLA or CMV assignments 20 times. In a later analysis, co-occurring TCRs were grouped with DBSCAN, and TCRdist sequence similarity was added when clustering was performed within HLA-allele-positive subsets. For co-occurrence clustering, repertoires with fewer than 30,000 or more than 120,000 public chains were excluded, along with 4 to 6 repertoires with anomalous nucleotide sharing. TCRdb mirrors the immuneACCESS table, restricted to in-frame sequences. Some clones are absent from its copies; in checked studies, under half trace to an unresolved V gene, and the reason for the others is unknown. V, J and clone size were drawn from that table, and D and trimming were deduced from the DNA. Here the sample has around 92,000 clones; around four fifths occur a single time. Roughly 3.5% of the sample is held by the ten biggest clonotypes.

The cohort consisted of hundreds of healthy bone marrow donors. All cohort members were sampled while nominally healthy, although unrecorded immune exposures were likely present. The donor tested CMV seropositive and was one of the 289 seropositive cohort members. A peripheral blood sample was provided by each donor, and peripheral blood mononuclear cells were used for TCR beta sequencing. Genomic DNA was extracted from the blood cell samples with the Qiagen DNeasy Blood Extraction Kit. The chain joins TRBV9 to TRBJ2-7; 11 bases in between match TRBD2. Specimen: PBMCs. The TCR sequence derives from a female donor in good health and CMV-seropositive. The nucleotide sequence reads as follows: TGTGCCAGCAGCCCCGGGACTAGCGGTTACGAGCAGTACTTC. The resulting protein is CASSPGTSGYEQYF. The entire variable domain, with the stretches around the CDR3 drawn from the reference TRBV9 and TRBJ2-7 proteins, is DSGVTQTPKHLITATGQRVTLRCSPRSGDLSVYWYQQSLDQGLQFLIQYYNGEERAKGNILERFSAQQFPDLHSELNLSSLELGDSALYFCASSPGTSGYEQYFGPGTRLTVT.